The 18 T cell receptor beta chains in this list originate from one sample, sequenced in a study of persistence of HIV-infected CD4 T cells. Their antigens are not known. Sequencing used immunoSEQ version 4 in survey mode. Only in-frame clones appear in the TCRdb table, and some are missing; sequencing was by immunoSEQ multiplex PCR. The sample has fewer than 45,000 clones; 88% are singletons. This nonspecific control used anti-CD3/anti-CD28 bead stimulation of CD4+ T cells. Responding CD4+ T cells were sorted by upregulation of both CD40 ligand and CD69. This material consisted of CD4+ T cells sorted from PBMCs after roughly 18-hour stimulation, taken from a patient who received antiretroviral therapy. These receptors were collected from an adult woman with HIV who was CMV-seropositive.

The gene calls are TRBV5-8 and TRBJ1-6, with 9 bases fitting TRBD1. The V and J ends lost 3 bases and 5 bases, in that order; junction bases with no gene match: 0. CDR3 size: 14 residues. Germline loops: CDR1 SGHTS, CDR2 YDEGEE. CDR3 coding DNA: TGTGCCAGCAGCTGGGACAGGGATAATTCACCCCTCCACTTT. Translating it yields CASSWDRDNSPLHF.

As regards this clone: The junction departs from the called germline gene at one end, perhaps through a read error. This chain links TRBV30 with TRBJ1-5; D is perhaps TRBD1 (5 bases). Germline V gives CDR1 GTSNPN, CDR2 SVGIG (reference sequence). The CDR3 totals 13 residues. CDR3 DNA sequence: TGTGCATGGACGGGGGATAGCAATCAGCCCCAGCATTTT. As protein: CAWTGDSNQPQHF.

The CDR3 loop reads CASSLVKFYGYTF. CDR3 DNA: TGTGCCAGCAGCTTAGTAAAATTCTATGGCTACACCTTC. The chain links TRBV7-2 to TRBJ1-2, with D unresolved. The V end was cut by 1 base, the J end by 4 bases, with 7 bases between. Per germline, CDR1 SGHTA and CDR2 FQGNSA. The CDR3 extends over 13 amino acids.

CDR3 in DNA: TGCGCCAGCAGCTTTCAAGACAGGGGCTACGAGCAGTACTTC. Translating gives CASSFQDRGYEQYF. The V gene is TRBV5-1, the J gene TRBJ2-7; the match to TRBD1 covers 8 bases. Germline CDR1 SGHRS, CDR2 YFSETQ. J was trimmed by 3 bases and V by 2 bases; bases with no gene match: 4. CDR3 length: 14 amino acids. Together with reference TRBV5-1 and TRBJ2-7, the CDR3 gives the full variable domain: KAGVTQTPRYLIKTRGQQVTLSCSPISGHRSVSWYQQTPGQGLQFLFEYFSETQRNKGNFPGRFSGRQFSNSRSEMNVSTLELGDSALYLCASSFQDRGYEQYFGPGTRLTVT.

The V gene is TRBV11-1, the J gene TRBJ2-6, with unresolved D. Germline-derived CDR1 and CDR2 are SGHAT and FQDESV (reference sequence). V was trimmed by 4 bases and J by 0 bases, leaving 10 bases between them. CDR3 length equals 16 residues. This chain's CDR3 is CASSSNGASGANVLTF. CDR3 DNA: TGTGCCAGCAGCTCCAACGGCGCCTCTGGGGCCAACGTCCTGACTTTC. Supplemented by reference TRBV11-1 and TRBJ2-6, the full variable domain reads EAEVAQSPRYKITEKSQAVAFWCDPISGHATLYWYRQILGQGPELLVQFQDESVVDDSQLPKDRFSAERLKGVDSTLKIQPAELGDSAMYLCASSSNGASGANVLTFGAGSRLTVL.

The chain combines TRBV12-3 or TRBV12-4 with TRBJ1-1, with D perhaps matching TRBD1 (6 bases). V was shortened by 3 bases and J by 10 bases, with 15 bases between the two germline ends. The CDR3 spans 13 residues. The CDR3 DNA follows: TGTGCCAGCAGTTTCAGGCCAGGGGAAAGAGCTTTCTTT. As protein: CASSFRPGERAFF.

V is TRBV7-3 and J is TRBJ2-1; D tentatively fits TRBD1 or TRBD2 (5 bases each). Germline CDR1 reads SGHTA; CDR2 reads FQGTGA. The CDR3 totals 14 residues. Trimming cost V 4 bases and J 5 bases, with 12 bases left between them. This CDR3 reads CASSSGTANNEQFF. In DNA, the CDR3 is TGTGCCAGCAGCTCTGGGACGGCTAACAATGAGCAGTTCTTC.

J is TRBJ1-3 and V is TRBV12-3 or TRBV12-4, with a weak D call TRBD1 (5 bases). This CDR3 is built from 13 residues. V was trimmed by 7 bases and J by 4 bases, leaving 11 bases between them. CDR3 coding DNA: TGTGCCAGCACCCCGGGACTGGGAAACACCATATATTTT. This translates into CASTPGLGNTIYF.

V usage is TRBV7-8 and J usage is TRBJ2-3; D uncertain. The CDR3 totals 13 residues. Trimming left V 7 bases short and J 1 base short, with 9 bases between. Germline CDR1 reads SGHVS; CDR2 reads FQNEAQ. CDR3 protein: CASTQRRTDTQYF. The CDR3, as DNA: TGTGCCAGCACTCAACGCCGCACAGATACGCAGTATTTT.

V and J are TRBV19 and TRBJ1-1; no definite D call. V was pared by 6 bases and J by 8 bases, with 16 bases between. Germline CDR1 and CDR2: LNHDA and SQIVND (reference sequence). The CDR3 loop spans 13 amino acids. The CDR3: CASREQSGREAFF. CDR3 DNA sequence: TGTGCCAGTAGAGAGCAATCGGGGAGAGAAGCTTTCTTT.

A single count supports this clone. The DNA for the CDR3 is TGTGCCAGCACCAGGACAGGGATGGGCACAGATACGCAGTATTTT. It translates to CASTRTGMGTDTQYF. The chain combines TRBV9 with TRBJ2-3, with TRBD1 identical over 8 bases. Per the germline V gene, CDR1 is SGDLS and CDR2 is YYNGEE. The CDR3 has 15 amino acids. V trimming: 6 bases; J trimming: 1 base; junction bases outside the gene matches: 7.

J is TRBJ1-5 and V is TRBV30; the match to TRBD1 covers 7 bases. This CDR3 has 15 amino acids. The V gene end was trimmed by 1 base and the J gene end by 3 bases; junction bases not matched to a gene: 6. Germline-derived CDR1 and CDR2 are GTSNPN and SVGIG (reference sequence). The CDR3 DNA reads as TGTGCCTGGAGTGGAGACAGGGTCCTCAATCAGCCCCAGCATTTT. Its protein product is CAWSGDRVLNQPQHF. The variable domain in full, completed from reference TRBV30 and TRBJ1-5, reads SQTIHQWPATLVQPVGSPLSLECTVEGTSNPNLYWYRQAAGRGLQLLFYSVGIGQISSEVPQNLSASRPQDRQFILSSKKLLLSDSGFYLCAWSGDRVLNQPQHFGDGTRLSIL.

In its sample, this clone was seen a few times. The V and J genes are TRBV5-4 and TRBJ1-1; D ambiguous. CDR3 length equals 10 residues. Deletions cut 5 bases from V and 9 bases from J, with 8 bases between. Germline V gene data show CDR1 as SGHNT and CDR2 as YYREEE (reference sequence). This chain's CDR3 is CASRYTKAFF. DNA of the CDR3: TGTGCCAGCAGATACACCAAAGCTTTCTTT. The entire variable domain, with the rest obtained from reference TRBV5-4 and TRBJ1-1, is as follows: ETGVTQSPTHLIKTRGQQVTLRCSSQSGHNTVSWYQQALGQGPQFIFQYYREEENGRGNFPPRFSGLQFPNYSSELNVNALELDDSALYLCASRYTKAFFGQGTRLTVV.

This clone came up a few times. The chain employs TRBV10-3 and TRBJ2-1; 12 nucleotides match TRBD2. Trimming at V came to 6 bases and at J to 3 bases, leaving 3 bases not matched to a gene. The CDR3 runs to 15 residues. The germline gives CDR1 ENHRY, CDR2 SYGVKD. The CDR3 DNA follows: TGTGCCATCAGGAGGACTAGCGGGATCTACAATGAGCAGTTCTTC. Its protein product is CAIRRTSGIYNEQFF.

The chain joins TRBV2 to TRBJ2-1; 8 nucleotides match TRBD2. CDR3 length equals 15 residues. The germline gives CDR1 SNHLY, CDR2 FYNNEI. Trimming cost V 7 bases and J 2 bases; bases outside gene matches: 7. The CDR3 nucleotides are TGTGCCAGCACCGAAGGTAGCGGGGCCTACAATGAGCAGTTCTTC. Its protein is CASTEGSGAYNEQFF.

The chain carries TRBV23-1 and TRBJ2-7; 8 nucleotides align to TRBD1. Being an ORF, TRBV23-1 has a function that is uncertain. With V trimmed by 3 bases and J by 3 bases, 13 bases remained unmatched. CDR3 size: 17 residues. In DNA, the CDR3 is TGCGCCAGCAGTCAGCACCACAGGGACAGGAGAAACTACGAGCAGTACGTC. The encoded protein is CASSQHHRDRRNYEQYV.

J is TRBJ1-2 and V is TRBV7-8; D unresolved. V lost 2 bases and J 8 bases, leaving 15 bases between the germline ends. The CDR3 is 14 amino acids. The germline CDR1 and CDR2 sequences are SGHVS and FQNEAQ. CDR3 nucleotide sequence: TGTGCCAGCAGCTTATTTCGGGCCCGACGCGGCTACACCTTC. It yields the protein CASSLFRARRGYTF.

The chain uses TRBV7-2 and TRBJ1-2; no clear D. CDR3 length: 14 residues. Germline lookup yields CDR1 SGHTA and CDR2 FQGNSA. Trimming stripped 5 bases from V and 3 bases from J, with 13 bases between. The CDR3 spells CASSPKSQDYGYTF. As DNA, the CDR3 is TGTGCCAGCAGCCCCAAAAGTCAGGACTATGGCTACACCTTC. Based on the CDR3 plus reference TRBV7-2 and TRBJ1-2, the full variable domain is GAGVSQSPSNKVTEKGKDVELRCDPISGHTALYWYRQSLGQGLEFLIYFQGNSAPDKSGLPSDRFSAERTGGSVSTLTIQRTQQEDSAVYLCASSPKSQDYGYTFGSGTRLTVV.